The clone carrying this TCR beta chain showed up many times. Its target is unknown. These data belong to a study of T-cell reconstitution after alpha-beta-depleted transplantation in children. Overall study results and limits: Surviving recipient T cells and thymic progenitors underlay high day-60 TCRbeta diversity in some patients. Fresh T-cell production supplied most of the T-cell counts and diversity seen one year after transplant.

V was trimmed by 1 base and J by 2 bases, leaving 6 bases between them. This CDR3 has 13 amino acids. Germline-derived CDR1 and CDR2 are DFQATT and SNEGSKA (reference sequence). A library of TCRbeta sequences, prepared with unique molecular identifiers, was generated. Each CDR3 protein gets one entry after TCRdb re-called the PCR reads with MiXCR. Counted here are about 200,000 distinct CDR3 sequences, 6.6% occurring once; the ten biggest clones make up about 6%. This TCR was sampled from a boy aged 2 to 10 with acute lymphoblastic leukemia, due to receive a stem cell transplant. This specimen was PBMCs, taken before TCRalphabeta/CD19-depleted stem cell transplant. The J gene is TRBJ2-1, the V gene TRBV20-1, with D hard to call. The CDR3 loop reads CSARGRAYNEQFF. CDR3 DNA: TGCAGTGCTAGAGGAAGGGCCTACAATGAGCAGTTCTTC.